This T cell receptor (beta chain) was recovered during a study of blood T cells in healthy people across ages. Turning to the study itself: Roughly one uniquely barcoded beta molecule per two T cells was captured.

Broader study findings: Older age went with lower TCR beta diversity per million T cells, in a roughly linear way. It was found that TCR beta diversity correlated strongly with the percentage of naive T cells.

A few counts support this clonotype. Its target is not known. Combining a sample-barcoded 5' primer with a J-beta primer mix, a second PCR ran for roughly 7 to 12 cycles. Using its own MiXCR run on the 5' RACE reads, TCRdb lists one record per CDR3 protein. The sample lists under 1,000,000 distinct CDR3 sequences, more than 35% seen once, with roughly 20% in the top ten. The ends were cut back, 5 bases at V and 2 bases at J, with 12 bases in the middle. CDR1 SGHTA and CDR2 FQGNSA come from the germline V gene. The CDR3 has 14 amino acids. No fewer than 6 micrograms of total RNA were isolated from every sample.

The rearrangement uses TRBV7-2 and TRBJ1-2; tentative D call: TRBD1 (5 bases). Sequencing was done on a sample of blood. The clonotype was recovered from a man at least 80 years old in good health. The DNA of the CDR3 is TGTGCCAGCAGCACTACGACAGAGAACTATGGCTACACCTTC. Amino acids: CASSTTTENYGYTF.